This T cell receptor beta chain is drawn from a study of CD8+ T cells in alopecia areata. Background on the study: Tofacitinib was taken orally by treated patients, and the dose was 5 to 10 mg twice daily. Tofacitinib continued for 6 to 18 months and was then withheld for 6 months. Study findings and constraints: Any link of baseline CD8+ expansion to response, resting on one nonresponder, remains uncertain.

The length of the CDR3 is 14 residues. Germline V gives CDR1 SGHRS, CDR2 YFSETQ. V lost 2 bases and J lost 2, with 10 bases in between. This sample's treatment: oral pan-JAK inhibitor, 5-10 mg twice daily. In alopecia areata patients, both lesional scalp punch biopsies and peripheral blood were collected. In regard to this clone: Its antigen is as yet unknown.

The authors extracted RNA and reverse transcribed it into cDNA as the sequencing template. Some clones are missing from TCRdb's copy, which holds only in-frame ones; the method was immunoSEQ multiplex PCR. The sample records roughly 110,000 clones, 84% being singletons. The sequence came from a human donor with alopecia areata. This sequence joins TRBV5-1 and TRBJ1-1, with D unresolved. Sequenced material: CD8+ T cells sorted from blood, taken at week 24, from a patient treated with tofacitinib. Here the CDR3 DNA reads TGCGCCAGCAGCTTTAGGCGAAGAAACACTGAAGCTTTCTTT. It is translated as CASSFRRRNTEAFF.